This TCR beta chain came from a study of shared clonotypes between healthy human individuals. Comments on this clone: Its specificity is not known.

Germline V gene lookup returns CDR1 MNHEY and CDR2 SVGAGI. With 6 bases clipped from V and 6 bases from J, the junction kept 5 bases outside the gene matches. The CDR3 has 14 residues. Findings and caveats of the study: Genetic and exposure-history diversity was limited by the few donors.

Selected positively for CCR7 and CD45RO-negative, naive CD8 cells excluded terminally differentiated effector memory CD45RA+ cells. Donors had no recently reported acute infections or vaccinations and were HIV-negative. Per sorted-subset replicate PCR, input was approximately 200 ng DNA, representing about 32,000 T cell genomes. Generated by immunoSEQ multiplex PCR, the TCRdb table keeps only in-frame clones and is missing some. Of hundreds of thousands of clones in the sample, about 95% were seen once. This chain uses TRBV6-5 with TRBJ1-4, with 9 bases identical to TRBD1. This receptor was taken from a woman in her thirties in good health. The sequencing sample was made of naive CD8+ T cells sorted from blood. The CDR3 reads CASSWGQGDEKLFF. The CDR3 bases are TGTGCCAGCAGCTGGGGACAGGGAGATGAAAAACTGTTTTTT.